The 14 T cell receptor beta chains listed next were all sequenced from one sample in a study of blood T cell repertoires in COVID-19. The protocol was immunoSEQ multiplex PCR, while the TCRdb copy is restricted to in-frame clones and leaves out a portion. The sample holds 250,000 to 350,000 clones, about 81% seen once. Sequencing was done on a sample of peripheral blood. These receptors were obtained from a human donor with COVID-19, enrolled during active disease. The donor label of this sample is uncertain.

The chain combines TRBV10-1 with TRBJ2-3, with D hard to call. V lost 3 bases to trimming and J lost 2 bases, with 9 bases between them. The CDR3 consists of 14 residues. Germline-derived CDR1 and CDR2 are WNHNN and SYGVQD (reference sequence). CDR3 nucleotides: TGCGCCAGCAGTGACGGTAAGCTCACAGATACGCAGTATTTT. This translates into CASSDGKLTDTQYF.

The CDR3 reads CASSLGFSQETQYF. In DNA, the CDR3 is TGTGCCAGCAGCTTAGGTTTCAGCCAAGAGACCCAGTACTTC. The chain joins TRBV7-8 to TRBJ2-5; D is unresolved. Germline V gene data show CDR1 as SGHVS and CDR2 as FQNEAQ. V shed 1 base and J shed 1 base, with 7 bases lying between them. This CDR3 is 14 amino acids long.

This clone was observed a handful of times. V usage is TRBV28 and J usage is TRBJ1-1; 10 bases align to TRBD1. Germline assignment: CDR1 MDHEN and CDR2 SYDVKM. This CDR3 is 15 amino acids long. J was trimmed by 4 bases and V by 8 bases; bases with no gene match: 10. The CDR3 DNA follows: TGTGCCAGCTTCCCCCCGGACAGGGGGGTCACTGAAGCTTTCTTT. This sequence encodes CASFPPDRGVTEAFF.

The chain combines TRBV18 with TRBJ1-1, with D hard to call. The CDR3 length is 11 residues. V was shortened by 3 bases and J by 8 bases, with 7 bases between the two germline ends. Per the germline V gene, CDR1 is KGHSH and CDR2 is LQKENI. DNA for the CDR3: TGTGCCAGCTCACCTTCCCGGGAAGCTTTCTTT. Amino acids: CASSPSREAFF.

The chain couples TRBV7-8 to TRBJ2-1, with TRBD2 matching 11 bases. Per germline, CDR1 SGHVS and CDR2 FQNEAQ. V gave up 4 bases and J gave up 1 base; unmatched junction bases: 15. CDR3 length: 20 amino acids. The CDR3 bases are TGTGCCAGCAGCTCCATAGCGGGAGGGCCGATCGGCTTTTCCTACAATGAGCAGTTCTTC. Amino acids: CASSSIAGGPIGFSYNEQFF. The entire variable domain, with the rest obtained from reference TRBV7-8 and TRBJ2-1, is as follows: GAGVSQSPRYKVAKRGQDVALRCDPISGHVSLFWYQQALGQGPEFLTYFQNEAQLDKSGLPSDRFFAERPEGSVSTLKIQRTQQEDSAVYLCASSSIAGGPIGFSYNEQFFGPGTRLTVL.

The rearrangement joins TRBV30 to TRBJ2-3; D is undetermined. CDR1 and CDR2 from the germline V gene are GTSNPN and SVGIG (reference sequence). The CDR3 contains 13 residues. V was cut by 2 bases and J by 5 bases, with 11 bases left in between. The CDR3 here is CAWSMGNGDTQYF. CDR3 coding DNA: TGTGCCTGGAGTATGGGCAATGGAGATACGCAGTATTTT. The whole variable domain, remainder taken from reference TRBV30 and TRBJ2-3, is SQTIHQWPATLVQPVGSPLSLECTVEGTSNPNLYWYRQAAGRGLQLLFYSVGIGQISSEVPQNLSASRPQDRQFILSSKKLLLSDSGFYLCAWSMGNGDTQYFGPGTRLTVL.

This clone was seen more than once but under ten times. The chain employs TRBV11-2 and TRBJ1-2; no firm D call. The germline V gene has CDR1 SGHAT and CDR2 FQNNGV. Deletions cut 5 bases from V and 4 bases from J, with 11 bases between. The CDR3 length is 13 residues. Here the CDR3 reads CASSTSATYGYTF. DNA for the CDR3: TGTGCCAGCAGCACCTCCGCTACCTATGGCTACACCTTC.

This chain links TRBV7-8 with TRBJ2-1; 9 positions match TRBD2. The CDR3 consists of 15 residues. Germline V gene lookup returns CDR1 SGHVS and CDR2 FQNEAQ. The V segment lost 4 bases and the J segment 5 bases; nucleotides outside the gene matches: 6. CDR3 DNA: TGTGCCAGCAGCTCCAGCGGGAGGACAGACAATGAGCAGTTCTTC. This gives the protein CASSSSGRTDNEQFF.

The chain couples TRBV3-1 (or the pseudogene TRBV3-2) to TRBJ2-3, with TRBD2 identical over 9 bases. The germline V gene has CDR1 LGHDT and CDR2 YNNKEL (reference sequence). This CDR3 region has 17 residues. Germline trimming cut 1 base from V and 3 bases from J; bases unmatched to any gene: 8. Here the CDR3 DNA reads TGTGCCAGCAGCCAAGCGACTAGCGGATATAATACAGATACGCAGTATTTT. As protein: CASSQATSGYNTDTQYF.

The chain combines TRBV6-2 or TRBV6-3 with TRBJ1-2; TRBD1 might be the D (6 bases). The CDR3 is 14 residues long. Germline V lookup: CDR1 MNHEY, CDR2 SVGEGT. The ends were cut back, 0 bases at V and 7 bases at J, with 12 bases in the middle. Here the CDR3 reads CASSYSRGIAGYTF. CDR3 sequence (DNA): TGTGCCAGCAGTTACTCCAGGGGAATAGCTGGCTACACCTTC.

This clone was counted a single time. The chain recombines TRBV9 with TRBJ2-1; maybe TRBD2 (6 bases). This CDR3 contains 15 residues. CDR1 and CDR2 (germline): SGDLS, YYNGEE. V lost 0 bases to trimming and J lost 4 bases, with 11 bases between them. Here the CDR3 DNA reads TGTGCCAGCAGCGTAGTACTAGCAGATTACAATGAGCAGTTCTTC. Translation: CASSVVLADYNEQFF.

This chain uses TRBV28 with TRBJ1-5, with TRBD1 matching 10 bases. V gave up 11 bases and J gave up 4 bases; unmatched junction bases: 5. Germline V gives CDR1 MDHEN, CDR2 SYDVKM. The CDR3 runs 13 residues. CDR3 region: CAGGQGTNQPQHF. The CDR3 nucleotides are TGTGCCGGGGGACAGGGGACGAATCAGCCCCAGCATTTT.

This chain connects TRBV5-6 to TRBJ2-7, with 7 bases lining up with TRBD1. The germline V gene has CDR1 SGHDT and CDR2 YYEEEE. CDR3 size: 15 residues. Germline trimming cut 1 base from V and 4 bases from J; bases unmatched to any gene: 8. The CDR3 sequence is CASSLYGTALYEQYF. CDR3 nucleotide sequence: TGTGCCAGCAGCTTGTACGGGACAGCTCTATACGAGCAGTACTTC.

J is TRBJ2-3 and V is TRBV3-1 (or the pseudogene TRBV3-2); TRBD1 might be the D (5 bases). Trimming removed 0 bases at V and 4 bases at J, with 11 bases between. CDR1 is LGHDT and CDR2 is YNNKEL in the germline V gene (reference sequence). This CDR3 has 15 amino acids. CDR3 DNA: TGTGCCAGCAGCCAAGACAGGGTCCTTGCAGATACGCAGTATTTT. Protein: CASSQDRVLADTQYF.